This TCR beta chain was retrieved from a study of HIV-infected patients and healthy controls. Study as a whole: No general T-cell lymphocytopenia was present, and per-chain CDR3 totals resembled those of controls. Study conclusions and caveats: MAIT alpha-chain CDR3s were frequent in healthy controls, depleted in HIV+.

Reverse transcription used approximately 500 ng RNA and constant-region primers for alpha and beta. Each of the alpha and beta chains got its own library through chain-specific third strand synthesis with indices. Two random hexamers, added before amplification and joined, formed each molecule's 12-nucleotide barcode. One entry per CDR3 protein results from TCRdb running MiXCR on the 5' RACE reads. This table holds roughly 9,800 distinct CDR3 sequences, about 10% found once. No cell fractionation was done, so the repertoire covers all unsorted peripheral blood T cells. This clonotype was seen a handful of times. Its specificity is unknown. This CDR3 has 15 residues. The V end was cut by 0 bases, the J end by 11 bases, with 17 bases between. CDR1 is SGHTA, CDR2 FQGNSA, per germline.

The chain has TRBV7-2 and TRBJ1-5; D ambiguous. This clonotype was obtained from an adult with HIV infection. Sequenced here: blood, sampled before antiretroviral therapy. This CDR3 reads CASSLAGRADLSQHF. The CDR3, as DNA: TGTGCCAGCAGCTTAGCCGGCCGGGCCGATCTGTCCCAGCATTTT.